The next 19 T cell receptor beta chains were all read from a single sample in a study of blood T cell repertoires in COVID-19. Clones were read by immunoSEQ multiplex PCR, and TCRdb kept only the in-frame ones, dropping some. This sample yields roughly 170,000 clones, of which roughly four fifths are seen a single time; roughly 7.7% belongs to the top ten. Input material: peripheral blood. The receptors were gathered from a man aged 35 to 55 who had recovered from COVID-19.

The chain uses TRBV28 and TRBJ1-1, with 8 bases aligning to TRBD1. Unmatched junction bases numbered 9, after V lost 6 bases and J lost 9 bases. Germline assignment: CDR1 MDHEN and CDR2 SYDVKM. The CDR3 length is 13 residues. The DNA for the CDR3 is TGTGCCAGCAGCTACGGGACAGGAAGAAAAGCTTTCTTT. Translated: CASSYGTGRKAFF.

V and J are TRBV6-5 and TRBJ2-7; 7 bases map to TRBD2. Germline CDR1 is MNHEY and CDR2 is SVGAGI. The CDR3 runs 16 residues. V dropped 4 bases and J dropped 4; count of bases not matched to a gene: 13. This CDR3 is CASSWSWAGVGYEQYF. CDR3 DNA sequence: TGTGCCAGCAGTTGGTCCTGGGCGGGAGTCGGGTACGAGCAGTACTTC.

The CDR3 spells CASSPPRGLMLDTQYF. The DNA for the CDR3 is TGTGCCAGCAGCCCACCCCGCGGGCTAATGTTAGATACGCAGTATTTT. The rearrangement uses TRBV9 and TRBJ2-3; tentatively, D is TRBD2 (5 bases). V lost 4 bases to trimming and J lost 5 bases, with 20 bases between them. CDR1 is SGDLS and CDR2 is YYNGEE in the germline V gene. CDR3 length: 16 residues.

The chain joins TRBV30 to TRBJ1-1, with D tentatively TRBD1 (5 bases). V was trimmed by 3 bases and J by 1 base, leaving 12 bases between them. This CDR3 comprises 14 residues. Germline lookup yields CDR1 GTSNPN and CDR2 SVGIG (reference sequence). This CDR3 reads CAWRTGAGNTEAFF. DNA for the CDR3: TGTGCCTGGAGAACAGGCGCCGGGAACACTGAAGCTTTCTTT.

The chain recombines TRBV7-8 with TRBJ2-3; a weak D match, TRBD1 (6 bases). The V gene's germline CDR1 is SGHVS and CDR2 FQNEAQ. The CDR3 sequence is 14 residues long. The V and J ends lost 1 base and 3 bases respectively, with 8 bases between them. The CDR3: CASSLEGGTDTQYF. The CDR3 DNA is TGTGCCAGCAGCTTAGAAGGGGGTACAGATACGCAGTATTTT.

The sample holds one count of this clone. This chain joins TRBV14 and TRBJ2-3; 8 bases are a match to TRBD2. The V gene end was trimmed by 2 bases and the J gene end by 5 bases; junction bases not matched to a gene: 18. The CDR3 contains 19 residues. Germline V lookup: CDR1 SGHDN, CDR2 FVKESK. CDR3 DNA sequence: TGTGCCAGCAGCCAAAAAATTGGAAGCGGGGGCCGTATTAGAGATACGCAGTATTTT. It translates to CASSQKIGSGGRIRDTQYF.

The chain uses TRBV27 and TRBJ1-2; unclear D gene. The CDR3 totals 15 residues. Germline V gene lookup returns CDR1 MNHEY and CDR2 SMNVEV (reference sequence). Deletions cut 3 bases from V and 2 bases from J, with 13 bases between. In nucleotides, the CDR3 is TGTGCCAGCAGTTTGGATTCTACAGCAAACTATGGCTACACCTTC. This sequence encodes CASSLDSTANYGYTF.

The rearrangement joins TRBV30 to TRBJ1-2; no definite D call. V lost 4 bases to trimming and J lost 4 bases, with 10 bases between them. Germline V gene sequence: CDR1 GTSNPN, CDR2 SVGIG (reference sequence). This CDR3 region has 12 residues. CDR3 sequence: CAWIGSVYGYTF. CDR3 nucleotides: TGTGCCTGGATTGGGAGCGTCTATGGCTACACCTTC.

The chain couples TRBV7-2 to TRBJ2-5, with TRBD2 matching 8 bases. This CDR3 spans 16 amino acids. The trim removed 1 base at V and 4 bases at J, leaving 8 bases unmatched. CDR1 and CDR2 (germline): SGHTA, FQGNSA. The chain's CDR3 is CASSLGPRRGGETQYF. The CDR3 bases are TGTGCCAGCAGCTTAGGCCCACGCCGGGGGGGAGAGACCCAGTACTTC.

This CDR3 reads CATSARLAGGYYEQYF. The CDR3 region has the DNA TGTGCCACCAGCGCTCGACTAGCGGGGGGTTATTACGAGCAGTACTTC. The chain couples TRBV15 to TRBJ2-7; 13 bases are a match to TRBD2. In germline, CDR1 is LNHNV, CDR2 YYDKDF (reference sequence). The CDR3 is 16 residues long. Trimming took 5 bases from V and 4 from J; bases not matched to a gene: 8.

The CDR3 bases are TGTGCCACCACACCGGGACAGGCTTCTGGGGCCAACGTCCTGACTTTC. Protein sequence: CATTPGQASGANVLTF. The J gene is TRBJ2-6, the V gene TRBV15; 8 bases are a match to TRBD1. Losses at the gene ends were 7 bases for V and 1 base for J; bases not matched to a gene: 6. This CDR3 comprises 16 residues. CDR1 LNHNV and CDR2 YYDKDF come from the germline V gene (reference sequence).

The chain recombines TRBV9 with TRBJ2-7; 9 positions match TRBD1. Germline V lookup: CDR1 SGDLS, CDR2 YYNGEE. The CDR3 length is 15 residues. Unmatched junction bases numbered 4, after V lost 3 bases and J lost 0 bases. Written as DNA, the CDR3 is TGTGCCAGCAGCGCCGGGACAGGGAGCTCCTACGAGCAGTACTTC. Translating gives CASSAGTGSSYEQYF.

On this clone: This may be a read error: a much more frequent sequence differs by one nucleotide. J is TRBJ2-7 and V is TRBV12-3 or TRBV12-4; no definite D call. CDR3 length: 11 residues. With 4 bases removed from V and 2 bases from J, the gap between germline ends came to 3 bases. CDR3 residues: CASSSAYEQYF. The CDR3 DNA follows: TGTGCCAGCAGTTCCGCCTACGAGCAGTACTTC.

The chain couples TRBV10-3 to TRBJ1-3; D might be TRBD1 (6 bases). Germline CDR1 is ENHRY and CDR2 is SYGVKD. V was clipped by 6 bases and J by 11 bases, with 14 bases between them. This CDR3 spans 12 amino acids. Here the CDR3 reads CAIRGAPDAIYF. The CDR3 nucleotides are TGTGCCATCAGGGGGGCCCCGGATGCCATATATTTT.

In this sample, this clone turned up once. The V gene is TRBV12-3 or TRBV12-4, the J gene TRBJ1-1; unclear D gene. The CDR3 contains 11 residues. Between the trimmed V and J ends, which lost 3 bases and 8 bases, there was a span of 7 bases. The CDR3 reads CASSFAGEAFF. CDR3 sequence (DNA): TGTGCCAGCAGTTTTGCCGGGGAAGCTTTCTTT.

The rearrangement uses TRBV4-1 and TRBJ2-6, with D maybe TRBD1 (5 bases). V was cut by 1 base and J by 0 bases, with 16 bases left in between. The CDR3 runs 19 residues. CDR1 MGHRA and CDR2 YSYEKL come from the germline V gene. CDR3 DNA: TGCGCCAGCAGCCAAGGCTATCTAGGGGCCCTCTCTGGGGCCAACGTCCTGACTTTC. Protein product: CASSQGYLGALSGANVLTF.

V gene TRBV6-5 combines with J gene TRBJ1-1; 9 positions match TRBD1. V was pared by 9 bases and J by 5 bases, with 4 bases of the junction left unmatched. The germline V gene encodes CDR1 MNHEY and CDR2 SVGAGI. The length of the CDR3 is 12 residues. CDR3 sequence: CARDRGRTEAFF. Here the CDR3 DNA reads TGTGCCAGAGACAGGGGGAGGACTGAAGCTTTCTTT.

The chain carries TRBV19 and TRBJ1-2; 7 positions agree with TRBD1. The CDR3 contains 12 residues. CDR1 is LNHDA and CDR2 is SQIVND in the germline V gene (reference sequence). The J segment lost 8 bases and the V segment lost 8 bases, leaving 8 bases of the junction unmatched. CDR3 nucleotide sequence: TGTGCCAGTCGGAGAGGGGGCGTAGGCTACACCTTC. This gives the protein CASRRGGVGYTF.

The CDR3 sequence: CASTSGPGNTEAFF. CDR3 sequence (DNA): TGTGCCAGCACCTCAGGCCCAGGCAACACTGAAGCTTTCTTT. This rearrangement joins TRBV27 to TRBJ1-1; D uncertain. The CDR3 sequence is 14 residues long. The germline gives CDR1 MNHEY, CDR2 SMNVEV (reference sequence). V shed 7 bases and J shed 2 bases, with 14 bases lying between them.